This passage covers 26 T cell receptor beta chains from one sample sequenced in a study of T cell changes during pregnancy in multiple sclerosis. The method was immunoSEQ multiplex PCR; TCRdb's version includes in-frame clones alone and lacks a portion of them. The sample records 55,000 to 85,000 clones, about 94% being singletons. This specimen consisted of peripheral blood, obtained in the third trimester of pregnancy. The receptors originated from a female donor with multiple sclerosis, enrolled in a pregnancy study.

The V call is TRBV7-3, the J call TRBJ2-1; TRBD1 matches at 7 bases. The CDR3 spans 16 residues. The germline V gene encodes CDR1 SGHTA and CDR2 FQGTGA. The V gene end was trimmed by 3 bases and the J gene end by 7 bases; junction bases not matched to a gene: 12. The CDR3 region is CASSFLQGSLKNEQFF. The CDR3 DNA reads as TGTGCCAGCAGCTTTTTACAGGGGTCGTTGAAAAATGAGCAGTTCTTC.

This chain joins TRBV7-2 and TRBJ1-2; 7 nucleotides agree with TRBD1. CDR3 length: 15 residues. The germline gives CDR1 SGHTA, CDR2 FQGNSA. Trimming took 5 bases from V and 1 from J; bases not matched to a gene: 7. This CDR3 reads CASSRTGQSNYGYTF. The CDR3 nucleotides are TGTGCCAGCAGCCGAACGGGACAGAGTAACTATGGCTACACCTTC. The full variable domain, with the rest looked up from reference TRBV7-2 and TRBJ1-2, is GAGVSQSPSNKVTEKGKDVELRCDPISGHTALYWYRQSLGQGLEFLIYFQGNSAPDKSGLPSDRFSAERTGGSVSTLTIQRTQQEDSAVYLCASSRTGQSNYGYTFGSGTRLTVV.

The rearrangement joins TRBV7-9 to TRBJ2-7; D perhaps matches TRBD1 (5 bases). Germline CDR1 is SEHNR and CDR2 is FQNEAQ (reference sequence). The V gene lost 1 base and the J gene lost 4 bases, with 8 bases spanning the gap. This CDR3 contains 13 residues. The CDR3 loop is CASSLVREYEQYF. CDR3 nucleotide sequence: TGTGCCAGCAGCTTAGTCAGGGAATACGAGCAGTACTTC.

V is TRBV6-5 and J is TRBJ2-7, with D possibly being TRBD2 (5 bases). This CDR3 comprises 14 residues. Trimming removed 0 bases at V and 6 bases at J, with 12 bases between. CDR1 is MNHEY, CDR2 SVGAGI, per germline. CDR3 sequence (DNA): TGTGCCAGCAGTTACTCCCCCTCCAGCGGCGAGCAGTACTTC. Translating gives CASSYSPSSGEQYF.

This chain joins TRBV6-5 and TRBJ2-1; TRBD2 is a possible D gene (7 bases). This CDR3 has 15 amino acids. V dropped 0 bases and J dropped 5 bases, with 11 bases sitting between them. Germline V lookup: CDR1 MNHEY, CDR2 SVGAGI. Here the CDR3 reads CASSYSGGLNNEQFF. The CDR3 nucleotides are TGTGCCAGCAGTTACTCGGGGGGGCTTAACAATGAGCAGTTCTTC.

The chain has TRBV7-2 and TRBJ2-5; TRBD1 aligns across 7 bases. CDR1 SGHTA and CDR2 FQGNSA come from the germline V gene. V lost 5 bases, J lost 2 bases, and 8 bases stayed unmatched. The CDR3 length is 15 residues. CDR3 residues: CASSPTRDRQETQYF. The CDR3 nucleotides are TGTGCCAGCAGCCCAACTCGGGACAGACAAGAGACCCAGTACTTC.

Here the CDR3 DNA reads TGTGCCAGCAGCTTAGACGGGGGGGTTCAAGAGACCCAGTACTTC. Its protein is CASSLDGGVQETQYF. The chain carries TRBV7-2 and TRBJ2-5; TRBD2 agrees at 8 bases. CDR3 length equals 15 residues. Trimming took 1 base from V and 2 from J; bases not matched to a gene: 3. CDR1 SGHTA and CDR2 FQGNSA come from the germline V gene.

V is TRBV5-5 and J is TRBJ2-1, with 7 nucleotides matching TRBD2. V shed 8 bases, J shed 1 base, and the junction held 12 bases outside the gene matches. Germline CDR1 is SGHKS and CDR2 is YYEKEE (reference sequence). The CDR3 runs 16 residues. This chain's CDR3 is CASPRGEGRSYNEQFF. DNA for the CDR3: TGTGCCAGTCCTCGTGGGGAGGGAAGGTCCTACAATGAGCAGTTCTTC. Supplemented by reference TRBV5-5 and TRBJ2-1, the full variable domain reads DAGVTQSPTHLIKTRGQQVTLRCSPISGHKSVSWYQQVLGQGPQFIFQYYEKEERGRGNFPDRFSARQFPNYSSELNVNALLLGDSALYLCASPRGEGRSYNEQFFGPGTRLTVL.

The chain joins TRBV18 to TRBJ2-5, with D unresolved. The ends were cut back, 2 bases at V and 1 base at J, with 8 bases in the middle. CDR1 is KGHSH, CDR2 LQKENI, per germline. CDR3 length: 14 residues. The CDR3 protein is CASSPATVQETQYF. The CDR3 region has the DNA TGTGCCAGCTCACCAGCTACAGTCCAAGAGACCCAGTACTTC.

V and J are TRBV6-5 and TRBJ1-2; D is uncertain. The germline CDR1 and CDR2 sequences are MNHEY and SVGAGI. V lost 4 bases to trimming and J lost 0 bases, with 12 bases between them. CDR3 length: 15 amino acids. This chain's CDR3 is CASSSITTANYGYTF. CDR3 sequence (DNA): TGTGCCAGCAGTTCCATTACCACAGCTAACTATGGCTACACCTTC.

The CDR3 nucleotides are TGTGCCAGCAGCTTAGGTACGATCCCCATGCCCCAGGGGCAGTACTTC. Its translation is CASSLGTIPMPQGQYF. V gene TRBV7-2 combines with J gene TRBJ2-7; D might be TRBD1 (5 bases). Looked up from germline, CDR1 is SGHTA and CDR2 is FQGNSA. The V gene lost 1 base and the J gene lost 9 bases, with 22 bases spanning the gap. The CDR3 totals 16 residues.

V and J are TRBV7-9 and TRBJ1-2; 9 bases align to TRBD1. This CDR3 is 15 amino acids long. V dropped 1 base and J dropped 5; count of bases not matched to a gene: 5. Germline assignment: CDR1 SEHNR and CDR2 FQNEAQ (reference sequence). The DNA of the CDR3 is TGTGCCAGCAGCTTAGATCTCGGGACAGGGTATGGCTACACCTTC. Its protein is CASSLDLGTGYGYTF.

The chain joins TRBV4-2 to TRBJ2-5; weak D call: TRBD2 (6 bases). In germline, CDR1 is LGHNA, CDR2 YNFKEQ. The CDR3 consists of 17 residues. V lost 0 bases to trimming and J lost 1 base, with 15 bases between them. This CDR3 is CASSQDGPLGGQETQYF. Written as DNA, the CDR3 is TGTGCCAGCAGCCAAGATGGTCCCTTGGGGGGCCAAGAGACCCAGTACTTC.

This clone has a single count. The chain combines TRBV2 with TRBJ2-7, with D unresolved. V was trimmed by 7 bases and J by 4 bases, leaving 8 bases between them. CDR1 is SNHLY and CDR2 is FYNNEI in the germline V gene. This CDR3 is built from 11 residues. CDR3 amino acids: CASTPGYEQYF. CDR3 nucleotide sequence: TGTGCCAGCACTCCGGGTTACGAGCAGTACTTC. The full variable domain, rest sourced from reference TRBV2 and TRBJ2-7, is EPEVTQTPSHQVTQMGQEVILRCVPISNHLYFYWYRQILGQKVEFLVSFYNNEISEKSEIFDDQFSVERPDGSNFTLKIRSTKLEDSAMYFCASTPGYEQYFGPGTRLTVT.

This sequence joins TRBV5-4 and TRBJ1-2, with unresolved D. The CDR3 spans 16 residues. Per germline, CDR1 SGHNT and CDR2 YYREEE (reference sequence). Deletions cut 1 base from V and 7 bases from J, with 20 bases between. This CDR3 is CASSLPGSFSAGGYTF. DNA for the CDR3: TGTGCCAGCAGCTTGCCCGGGAGCTTCTCGGCGGGTGGCTACACCTTC. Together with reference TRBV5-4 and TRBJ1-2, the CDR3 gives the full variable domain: ETGVTQSPTHLIKTRGQQVTLRCSSQSGHNTVSWYQQALGQGPQFIFQYYREEENGRGNFPPRFSGLQFPNYSSELNVNALELDDSALYLCASSLPGSFSAGGYTFGSGTRLTVV.

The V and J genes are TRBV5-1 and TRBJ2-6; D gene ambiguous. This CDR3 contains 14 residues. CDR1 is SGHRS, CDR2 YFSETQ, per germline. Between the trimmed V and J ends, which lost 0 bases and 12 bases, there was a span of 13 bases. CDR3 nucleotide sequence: TGCGCCAGCAGCTTGGAAGTCGCGCGCCCCGTCCTGACTTTC. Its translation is CASSLEVARPVLTF.

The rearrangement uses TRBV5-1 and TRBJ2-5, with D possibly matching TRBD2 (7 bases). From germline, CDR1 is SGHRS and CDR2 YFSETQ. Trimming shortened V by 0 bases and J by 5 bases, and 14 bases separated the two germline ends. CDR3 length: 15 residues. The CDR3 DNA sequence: TGCGCCAGCAGCTTGGCCGAGGGGGGGCCGGAGACCCAGTACTTC. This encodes CASSLAEGGPETQYF.

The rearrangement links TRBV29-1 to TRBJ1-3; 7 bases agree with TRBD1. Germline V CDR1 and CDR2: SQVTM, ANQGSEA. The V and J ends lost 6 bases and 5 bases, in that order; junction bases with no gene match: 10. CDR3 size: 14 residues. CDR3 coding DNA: TGCAGCGTCACGACAGGGATTAATCGAAACACCATATATTTT. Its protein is CSVTTGINRNTIYF.

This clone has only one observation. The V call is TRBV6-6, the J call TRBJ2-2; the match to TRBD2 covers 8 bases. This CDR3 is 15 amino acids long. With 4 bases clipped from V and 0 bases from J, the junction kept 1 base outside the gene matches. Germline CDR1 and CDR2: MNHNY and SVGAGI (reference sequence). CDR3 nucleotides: TGTGCCAGCAGTTGGGGACTAGCGAACACCGGGGAGCTGTTTTTT. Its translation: CASSWGLANTGELFF.

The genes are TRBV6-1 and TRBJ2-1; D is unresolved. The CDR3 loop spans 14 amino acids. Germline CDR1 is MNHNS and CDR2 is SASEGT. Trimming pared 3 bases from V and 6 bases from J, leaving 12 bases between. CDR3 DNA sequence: TGTGCCAGCAGTGAGGTGGTGTACATCAATGAGCAGTTCTTC. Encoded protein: CASSEVVYINEQFF.

CDR3 coding DNA: TGTGCCAGCAGCGCAGGGATTTCCTACAATGAGCAGTTCTTC. Translation gives CASSAGISYNEQFF. The chain couples TRBV2 to TRBJ2-1; TRBD1 is a possible D gene (5 bases). Deletions cut 6 bases from V and 1 base from J, with 10 bases between. The CDR3 runs 14 residues. Germline loops: CDR1 SNHLY, CDR2 FYNNEI. Variable domain in full (rest from reference TRBV2 and TRBJ2-1): EPEVTQTPSHQVTQMGQEVILRCVPISNHLYFYWYRQILGQKVEFLVSFYNNEISEKSEIFDDQFSVERPDGSNFTLKIRSTKLEDSAMYFCASSAGISYNEQFFGPGTRLTVL.

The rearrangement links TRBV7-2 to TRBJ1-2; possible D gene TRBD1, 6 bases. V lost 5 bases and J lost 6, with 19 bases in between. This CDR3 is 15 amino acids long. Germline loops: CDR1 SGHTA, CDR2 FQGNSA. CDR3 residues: CASSQPGALPHGYTF. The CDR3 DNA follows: TGTGCCAGCAGCCAACCAGGGGCCCTTCCTCATGGCTACACCTTC.

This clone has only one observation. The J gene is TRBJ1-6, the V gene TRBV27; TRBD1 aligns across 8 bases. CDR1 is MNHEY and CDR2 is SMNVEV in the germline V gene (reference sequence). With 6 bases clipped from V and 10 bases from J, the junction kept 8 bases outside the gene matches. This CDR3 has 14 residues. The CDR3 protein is CASRRTGMKSPLHF. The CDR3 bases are TGTGCCAGCAGGCGGACAGGGATGAAGTCACCCCTCCACTTT.

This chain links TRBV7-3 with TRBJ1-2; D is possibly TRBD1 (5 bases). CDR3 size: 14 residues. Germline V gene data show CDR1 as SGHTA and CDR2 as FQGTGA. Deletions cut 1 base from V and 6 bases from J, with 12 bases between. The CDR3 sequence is CASSLRTSPNGYTF. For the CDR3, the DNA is TGTGCCAGCAGCTTAAGGACAAGCCCGAATGGCTACACCTTC.

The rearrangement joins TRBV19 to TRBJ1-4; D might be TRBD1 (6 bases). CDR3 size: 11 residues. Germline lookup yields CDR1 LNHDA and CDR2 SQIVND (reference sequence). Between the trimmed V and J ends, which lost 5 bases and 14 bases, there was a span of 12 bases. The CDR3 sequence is CASSPGQRLFF. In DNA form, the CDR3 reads TGTGCCAGTAGTCCAGGACAGAGGCTGTTTTTT.

This CDR3 reads CASTPGGAYNEQFF. Written as DNA, the CDR3 is TGTGCCAGCACTCCCGGGGGGGCCTACAATGAGCAGTTCTTC. The V and J genes are TRBV5-5 and TRBJ2-1; 8 bases are a match to TRBD2. This CDR3 has 14 amino acids. After removal of 6 bases from V and 2 bases from J, the junction contained 4 bases not matched to a gene. CDR1 and CDR2 (germline): SGHKS, YYEKEE (reference sequence).